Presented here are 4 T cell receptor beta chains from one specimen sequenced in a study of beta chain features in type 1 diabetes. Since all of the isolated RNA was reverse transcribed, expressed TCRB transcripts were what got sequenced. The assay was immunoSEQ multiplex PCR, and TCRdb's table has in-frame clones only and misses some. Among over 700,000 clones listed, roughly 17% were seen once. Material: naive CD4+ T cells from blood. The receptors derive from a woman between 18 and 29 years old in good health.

The CDR3 is CASSYSRGTGLSVLTF. The CDR3 bases are TGTGCCAGCAGTTACTCGAGGGGCACAGGGCTTTCCGTCCTGACTTTC. This sequence joins TRBV6-6 and TRBJ2-6, with D perhaps matching TRBD1 (6 bases). The length of the CDR3 is 16 residues. Trimming took 0 bases from V and 12 from J, leaving 18 bases between them. Per germline, CDR1 MNHNY and CDR2 SVGAGI (reference sequence).

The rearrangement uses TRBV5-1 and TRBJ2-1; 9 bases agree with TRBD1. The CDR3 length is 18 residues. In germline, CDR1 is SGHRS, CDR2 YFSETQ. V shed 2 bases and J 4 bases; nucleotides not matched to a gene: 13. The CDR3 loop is CASSFDGLDRGWYNEQFF. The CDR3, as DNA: TGCGCCAGCAGCTTCGATGGCTTGGACAGGGGATGGTACAATGAGCAGTTCTTC.

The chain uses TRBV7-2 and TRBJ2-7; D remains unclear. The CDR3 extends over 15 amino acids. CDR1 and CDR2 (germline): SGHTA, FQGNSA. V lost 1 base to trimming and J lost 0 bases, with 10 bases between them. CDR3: CASSLEMASSYEQYF. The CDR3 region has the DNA TGTGCCAGCAGCTTAGAGATGGCAAGCTCCTACGAGCAGTACTTC.

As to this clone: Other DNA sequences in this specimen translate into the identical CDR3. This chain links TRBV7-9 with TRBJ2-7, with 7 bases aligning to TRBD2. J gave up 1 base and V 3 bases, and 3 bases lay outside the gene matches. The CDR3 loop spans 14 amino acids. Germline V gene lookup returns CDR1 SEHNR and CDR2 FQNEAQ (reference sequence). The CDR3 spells CASSFGGSSYEQYF. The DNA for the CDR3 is TGTGCCAGCAGCTTCGGCGGGAGTTCCTACGAGCAGTACTTC.